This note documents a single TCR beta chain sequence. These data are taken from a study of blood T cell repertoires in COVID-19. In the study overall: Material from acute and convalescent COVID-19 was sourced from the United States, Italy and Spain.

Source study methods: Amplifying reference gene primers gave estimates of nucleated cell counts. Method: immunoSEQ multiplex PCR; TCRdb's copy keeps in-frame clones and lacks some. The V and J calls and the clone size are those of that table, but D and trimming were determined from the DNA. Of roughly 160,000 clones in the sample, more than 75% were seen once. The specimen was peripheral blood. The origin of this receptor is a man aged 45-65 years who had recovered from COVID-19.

DNA for the CDR3: TGCGCCAGCAGCCCCGGGACAGTAAACTATGGCTACACCTTC. Protein product: CASSPGTVNYGYTF. The V call is TRBV5-1, the J call TRBJ1-2, with 7 nucleotides matching TRBD1. Germline V lookup: CDR1 SGHRS, CDR2 YFSETQ. This CDR3 region has 14 residues. With 4 bases clipped from V and 2 bases from J, the junction kept 5 bases outside the gene matches.